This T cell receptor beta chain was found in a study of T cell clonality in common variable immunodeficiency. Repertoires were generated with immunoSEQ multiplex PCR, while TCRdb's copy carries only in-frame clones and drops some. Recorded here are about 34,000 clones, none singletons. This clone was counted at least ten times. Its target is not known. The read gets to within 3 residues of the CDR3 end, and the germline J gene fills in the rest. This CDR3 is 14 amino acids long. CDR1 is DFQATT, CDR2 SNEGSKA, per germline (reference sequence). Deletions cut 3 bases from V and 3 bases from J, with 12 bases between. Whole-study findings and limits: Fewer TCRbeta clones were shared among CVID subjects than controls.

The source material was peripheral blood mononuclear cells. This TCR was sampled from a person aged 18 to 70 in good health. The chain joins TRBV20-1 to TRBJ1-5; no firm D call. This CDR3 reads CSASSRGFNQPQHF. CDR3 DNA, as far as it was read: TGCAGTGCTAGCTCGCGGGGATTCAATCAGCCC.